This T cell receptor beta chain was observed in a study of control samples from healthy donors and cancer patients (TCRdb year 2020). Library creation used the immunoSEQ multiplex PCR assay. TCRdb took this table from immuneACCESS and kept in-frame rearrangements with V and J called. Such tables lack part of the clones; where checked against another copy, unresolved V genes explain under half of the gap, and the rest is unexplained. This sample has over 60,000 clones in its table, and over 75% of those were observed once. The ten most abundant clones make up about 5% of the sample. Points on this clone: It lacks a known antigen. Base qualities are missing; no much larger clone stands one base away.

V and J are truncated by 5 bases and 2 bases respectively, leaving an intervening sequence of 11 bases. Via the germline V gene (reference sequence), CDR1 is SEHNR and CDR2 FQNEAQ. From the cysteine through the phenylalanine, the CDR3 covers 14 amino acids. The read is trimmed to its CDR3 DNA, 42 bases read in frame from base 1. Sequenced input: blood. The receptor was isolated from a man aged 35 to 55 in good health. The sequence is built from TRBV7-9 and TRBJ2-3; matching of 6 bases hints at TRBD2 as the D gene. The DNA is TGTGCCAGCAGCCAAAGCGGGTACACAGATACGCAGTATTTT. Translated, it reads CASSQSGYTDTQYF.